Judged by abundance, the clone carrying this T cell receptor (beta chain) is medium-sized. What it binds is unknown. This sample is part of a study of breast tumors, draining lymph nodes, adjacent tissues. Study-wide results and caveats: Compared with lymph nodes, tumors were less diverse; compared with nontumor tissue, more. Tumor and nontumor repertoires were significantly more similar in luminal-like than in basal-like breast cancer. Findings are consistent with lymph node origin and intratumoral expansion of most tumor T cells.

The CDR3 totals 14 residues. The V end lost 2 bases, the J end lost 2 bases, and 10 bases lay between the germline ends. CDR1 is SGHDT and CDR2 is YYEEEE in the germline V gene. Via MiXCR, TCRdb re-called the multiplex PCR reads, giving one row per CDR3 protein. This table holds 17,000 or so distinct CDR3 sequences, just under 45% found once. Sequencing was done on a sample of tumor-adjacent breast tissue. This sequence was found in a female donor with breast cancer. Some clones in this sample may be carry-over from other donors' samples. The rearrangement uses TRBV5-6 and TRBJ1-2; tentatively, D is TRBD1 (6 bases). The CDR3 nucleotides are TGTGCCAGCAGCTTTCCACAGGGAAACTATGGCTACACCTTC. Protein product: CASSFPQGNYGYTF.